The 13 T cell receptor beta chains given below trace back to one sample, sequenced in a study of cytomegalovirus exposure and HLA in healthy donors (dated by TCRdb to 2016 to 2017). Library preparation used the immunoSEQ multiplex PCR assay. The multiplex PCR relied on a mix of 60 forward primers for TCR Vbeta segments and 13 reverse primers for TCR Jbeta segments. As stored in TCRdb, this immuneACCESS dataset retains in-frame rearrangements with V and J assigned. A fraction of the clones does not appear; measured against another copy, unresolved V genes explain less than half of the discrepancy, and the remainder lacks a known reason. The sample has 150,000 to 200,000 clones on record, around 78% of them singletons. The leading ten clones occupy 2% to 2.5% of the sample. The sample was PBMCs. These receptors came from a woman aged 30 to 39 in good health and CMV-seropositive.

This clone showed up just once. The gene calls are TRBV6-1 and TRBJ2-7; 8 bases map to TRBD1. This CDR3 has 13 amino acids. The ends lost 8 bases at V and 1 base at J; junction bases unmatched: 4. Germline V gene sequence: CDR1 MNHNS, CDR2 SASEGT. CDR3 sequence: CASPGDRSYEQYF. The CDR3 DNA reads TGTGCCAGCCCGGGGGACAGGTCCTACGAGCAGTACTTC.

The chain has TRBV27 and TRBJ1-5; D possibly corresponds to TRBD1 (5 bases). V lost 6 bases and J lost 3, with 21 bases in between. The CDR3 length is 17 residues. In germline, CDR1 is MNHEY, CDR2 SMNVEV (reference sequence). The CDR3 region is CASSLRLIGGSNQPQHF. The CDR3 bases are TGTGCCAGCAGCCTTAGGCTTATCGGGGGTTCCAATCAGCCCCAGCATTTT.

The chain uses TRBV9 and TRBJ1-1; D call uncertain. The CDR3 is 13 amino acids. Trimming stripped 3 bases from V and 1 base from J, with 7 bases between. The germline gives CDR1 SGDLS, CDR2 YYNGEE. In nucleotides, the CDR3 is TGTGCCAGCAGCGCCCACTCGAACACTGAAGCTTTCTTT. Encoded protein: CASSAHSNTEAFF.

The sample holds a few counts of this clone. J is TRBJ1-1 and V is TRBV5-4; no clear D. The CDR3 runs to 16 residues. Germline CDR1 and CDR2: SGHNT and YYREEE (reference sequence). The V end lost 6 bases, the J end lost 4 bases, and 22 bases lay between the germline ends. CDR3 bases: TGTGCCAGCACCCCCCCGAGGGTATTAGGAAGCACTGAAGCTTTCTTT. This codes for CASTPPRVLGSTEAFF.

Only a few counts were recorded for this clone. The chain recombines TRBV7-9 with TRBJ2-7; no firm D call. The CDR3 consists of 13 residues. Germline V gene data show CDR1 as SEHNR and CDR2 as FQNEAQ (reference sequence). Trimming cost V 0 bases and J 6 bases, with 9 bases left between them. The CDR3 bases are TGTGCCAGCAGCTTAGCTTCAGTAGCCGAGCAGTACTTC. Its protein product is CASSLASVAEQYF.

The chain carries TRBV30 and TRBJ1-2; TRBD1 might be the D (5 bases). Looked up from germline, CDR1 is GTSNPN and CDR2 is SVGIG (reference sequence). Trimming pared 6 bases from V and 5 bases from J, leaving 19 bases between. The CDR3 covers 14 residues. The chain's CDR3 is CACPKTGLNYGYTF. The DNA for the CDR3 is TGTGCCTGCCCAAAAACGGGACTCAATTATGGCTACACCTTC.

V and J are TRBV2 and TRBJ2-2, with 15 positions matching TRBD2. In germline, CDR1 is SNHLY, CDR2 FYNNEI. V lost 9 bases and J lost 5; bases outside the gene matches: 10. The CDR3 has 17 residues. The CDR3 region is CARRGLAGGPSTGELFF. The CDR3 region has the DNA TGTGCCAGACGAGGACTAGCGGGGGGGCCGAGTACCGGGGAGCTGTTTTTT.

The chain is built from TRBV15 and TRBJ2-3; D gene unclear. The CDR3 extends over 16 amino acids. Trimming removed 1 base at V and 0 bases at J, with 11 bases between. Germline V CDR1 and CDR2: LNHNV, YYDKDF (reference sequence). The DNA for the CDR3 is TGTGCCACCAGCAGAGGTGCTAGGCAAAGCACAGATACGCAGTATTTT. Translation gives CATSRGARQSTDTQYF.

This clone has a handful of counts. CDR3 sequence: CASSQTTGWTEAFF. CDR3 nucleotide sequence: TGTGCCAGCAGTCAGACTACAGGGTGGACTGAAGCTTTCTTT. V and J are TRBV28 and TRBJ1-1; TRBD1 might be the D (6 bases). Trimming cost V 5 bases and J 5 bases, with 15 bases left between them. Germline loops: CDR1 MDHEN, CDR2 SYDVKM. The CDR3 contains 14 residues.

This clone has a single count. CDR3 coding DNA: TGTGCCAGCGGACCCAGGGGGCGTATAGGTCGCTACACCTTC. This sequence encodes CASGPRGRIGRYTF. The chain has TRBV7-9 and TRBJ1-2; 8 bases match TRBD1. The length of the CDR3 is 14 residues. The V and J ends lost 8 bases and 9 bases, in that order; junction bases with no gene match: 14. The germline CDR1 and CDR2 sequences are SEHNR and FQNEAQ (reference sequence).

The chain recombines TRBV7-2 with TRBJ1-1; D is perhaps TRBD1 (5 bases). V was cut by 4 bases and J by 2 bases, with 11 bases left in between. There are 14 residues in the CDR3. Germline lookup yields CDR1 SGHTA and CDR2 FQGNSA. CDR3 amino acids: CASSSQGLNTEAFF. DNA of the CDR3: TGTGCCAGCAGCTCCCAGGGCCTTAACACTGAAGCTTTCTTT. The variable domain in full, with the rest retrieved from reference TRBV7-2 and TRBJ1-1, is GAGVSQSPSNKVTEKGKDVELRCDPISGHTALYWYRQSLGQGLEFLIYFQGNSAPDKSGLPSDRFSAERTGGSVSTLTIQRTQQEDSAVYLCASSSQGLNTEAFFGQGTRLTVV.

V is TRBV30 and J is TRBJ2-3, with TRBD1 matching over 8 bases. After removal of 2 bases from V and 6 bases from J, the junction contained 16 bases not matched to a gene. Germline V gene lookup returns CDR1 GTSNPN and CDR2 SVGIG (reference sequence). This CDR3 has 17 amino acids. The CDR3 coding sequence is TGTGCCTGGAGTTCCCGGACAGGGCACTATATTGGGGATACGCAGTATTTT. Translating it yields CAWSSRTGHYIGDTQYF.

The rearrangement links TRBV5-4 to TRBJ1-1, with D uncertain. Trimming left V 6 bases short and J 8 bases short, with 17 bases between. CDR1 is SGHNT and CDR2 is YYREEE in the germline V gene (reference sequence). The CDR3 length is 13 residues. The CDR3 sequence is CASTYAGGLEAFF. The CDR3 DNA sequence: TGTGCCAGCACCTACGCAGGAGGGTTGGAAGCTTTCTTT.